Sequencing of this T cell receptor (beta chain) was carried out in a study of blood T cell repertoires in COVID-19. Using immunoSEQ multiplex PCR, the repertoire was profiled, and TCRdb retains in-frame clones only, with some absent. The sample includes over 120,000 clones, roughly 91% seen only once; the top ten take 2.5% to 3%. The CDR3 contains 13 residues. V lost 1 base to trimming and J lost 3 bases, with 7 bases between them. Germline V CDR1 and CDR2: GTSNPN, SVGIG (reference sequence). The V call is TRBV30, the J call TRBJ2-1; D is possibly TRBD1 (5 bases). This TCR was sampled from a man in his sixties with active or convalescent COVID-19. Sequencing was carried out using peripheral blood. The CDR3 sequence: CAWSGRGYNEQFF. CDR3 nucleotide sequence: TGTGCCTGGAGTGGTAGGGGCTACAATGAGCAGTTCTTC.